This T cell receptor beta chain originates from a study of neoadjuvant anti-PD-1 for oral cavity cancer (TCRdb year 2021). About the study as a whole: Before undergoing curative-intent surgical resection, most patients got three to four biweekly nivolumab doses at 3 mg/kg. Patients without progression received a fourth nivolumab dose around day 43 and underwent definitive surgical resection on days 50-56. Under RECIST 1.1, patients with complete response, partial response or stable disease were classed as responders, and patients with progression were classed as non-responders. An approximately 30% response rate was observed in the parent correlative cohort, in which about a dozen patients were included.

General study outcomes and caveats: After neoadjuvant nivolumab, significantly higher T cell clonality (Gini index) was found within PBMCs in non-responders than in responders. TCR analyses included only three patients per response group, and the authors called for larger cohorts for validation. Higher pretreatment blood Treg/Th17 ratios correlated with higher pretreatment blood TCRbeta clonality and lower post-treatment tumor TCRbeta clonality.

For deep sequencing of PBMC libraries, mostly about 0.45 ug of input genomic DNA was used, and six replicates were run per sample. The immunoSEQ hsTCRbeta kit was used to prepare TCRbeta libraries, following the manufacturer's instructions. The completed libraries were mixed into a single pool at 3 nM, then sequenced with an Illumina NovaSeq 6000 S4 flow cell. The original methods were these. The immunoSEQ Analyzer handled quality control and preprocessing of the raw data. The analysis was limited to productive rearrangements, and each clonotype was defined by a unique CDR3 amino acid sequence. Repertoire clonality was estimated as the Gini-Simpson index, which was calculated using the R package tcR. Student's t test was used to compare Gini indices, while Pearson correlation assessed associations with tumor size change. The clones in this table, taken by TCRdb from immuneACCESS, are in-frame only. Not every clone is retained; where verified, under half of the shortfall comes from an unresolved V gene, and the cause of the rest is unknown. That table furnishes V, J and clone size, whereas the DNA furnished D and trimming. The sample includes just over 65,000 clones, with roughly 84% observed a single time. Of the sample, 3% to 3.5% is held by the ten largest clones.

Reading the label with the study, this specimen's time point is: after neoadjuvant nivolumab, at surgical resection. The patients had newly diagnosed stage II-IVA oral cavity squamous cell carcinoma and had not received any prior systemic or radiation treatment. The cohort consisted of patients with HPV-negative, locally advanced oral cavity squamous cell carcinoma. Peripheral blood mononuclear cells were analyzed directly and were not maintained or expanded in culture. The samples were drawn from a longitudinal correlative study tied to a single-arm phase II trial testing neoadjuvant nivolumab in oral cavity squamous cell carcinoma. Subject-matched pre- and post-treatment PBMCs and tumors from three responders and three non-responders underwent genomic DNA-based TCRbeta sequencing. Peripheral blood mononuclear cells were collected before nivolumab treatment and again after treatment, at the time of surgery. The Maxwell RSC DNA from Cells kit was used to isolate genomic DNA from PBMCs.

From its cysteine to its phenylalanine, the CDR3 spans 14 amino acids. Of the read, only the CDR3 DNA is kept; its 42 bases are in frame from base 1. Reading the germline V gene gives CDR1 SGHTS and CDR2 YDEGEE. The germline ends are 4 bases apart after V is trimmed by 3 bases and J by 0 bases. On this clone: Its specific antigen is unknown. No qualities accompany the bases; no much larger clone lies one base away.

This sample comprised PBMCs, obtained after nivolumab (anti-PD-1) treatment. The chain was built from TRBV5-8 and TRBJ2-6; no D gene can be assigned with confidence. The clonotype comes from a person between 40 and 85 years old with oral cavity squamous cell carcinoma. CDR3 reads: CASSYNSGANVLTF. The DNA is as follows: TGTGCCAGCAGCTACAACTCTGGGGCCAACGTCCTGACTTTC.